This T cell receptor (beta chain) was identified in a study of T cell responses to AZD1222 COVID-19 vaccine (TCRdb year 2021). Looking at the study overall: Because spike-specific TCR depth and breadth did not differ between the two schedules, AZD1222 recipients who got a second dose at roughly 4 weeks were pooled with those who got a second dose at roughly 12 weeks. TCR sequencing was performed for about 250 trial participants, of whom about 200 were given two doses of AZD1222 and roughly 25 were given two doses of MenACWY control vaccine. Trial participants were enrolled into age subgroups of 18-55, 56-69 and 70-plus years, which contained about 150, 27 and 61 TCR-sequenced participants, respectively. Beyond this particular receptor, the publication reports: Epitopes outside the regions mutated in the B.1.351 and B.1.1.7 variants were reportedly recognized by nearly half of the unique spike-specific TCRs. CD4 TCRs associated with the vaccine covered the entire spike protein, and the dominant responses were in regions 160-218 and 743-854. Participants were mostly white British, with more females than males. The authors suggested clonal diversity may have been underestimated. In the small 56-69-year group, the increase in depth fell short of significance, most likely because of low power. Because no samples from the day 14 peak response were available, repertoires could be characterized only after the peak T cell response. Conclusions about previously exposed vaccinees were limited because only six AZD1222 recipients were SARS-CoV-2 seropositive at baseline. A significant rise in spike-specific TCR breadth and depth was observed after two AZD1222 doses relative to day 0 and relative to MenACWY recipients.

The CDR3 regions of human TCRbeta chains were analyzed by immunosequencing. Per the original workflow: TCRs in the repertoires were matched against a reference library of SARS-CoV-2-specific TCRs that had been generated with the MIRA antigen-specificity platform. Breadth meant the fraction of unique TCRs that were SARS-CoV-2-associated, whereas depth meant the fraction of total T cells that were SARS-CoV-2-associated. Using the MIRA data, each spike-specific TCR was mapped to the spike region that the TCR reacts to and placed in a CD4 or CD8 class. Log10-transformed breadth and depth values were compared by one-way ANOVA with Sidak's multiple comparisons tests. TCRdb re-hosts the immuneACCESS table, in-frame sequences only. Its copies lack some clones; in the studies checked, an unresolved V gene accounts for under half of them, and the cause for the rest is not known. D and trimming come from the DNA, and the V and J calls and clone size come from that table. The sample has 100,000 to 120,000 clones on record, approximately 86% of them singletons. About 3% of the sample rests with the top ten.

The CDR3 sequence holds 13 residues, the cysteine and phenylalanine included. Here the CDR3 DNA is all that survives: 39 bases in frame from base 1. The trim is 2 bases for V and 5 bases for J, with a gap of 7 bases between the germline ends. Read against the paper, the sample's time point label means: baseline before first vaccination. Samples from vaccinated people were obtained from the UK trials COV001 and COV002, which included a single-blind randomized controlled phase 2/3 trial of AZD1222 (ChAdOx1 nCoV-19) in healthy adults. For TCRbeta chain sequencing, PBMC samples were collected from trial participants at day 0 and at day 28 after the second dose. As concerns this clone: Its cognate antigen has yet to be identified. The sample holds no much larger clone one base away, and base qualities are not on file.

This chain joins TRBV12-3 or TRBV12-4 to TRBJ1-5, with the D gene not clear enough to name. This TCR was recovered from an adult in good health. The source material was peripheral blood, sampled on day 0 of AZD1222 vaccination. The nucleotide sequence is given as TGTGCCAGCAGTTTATCGACCTATCAGCCCCAGCATTTT. This yields the protein CASSLSTYQPQHF.